This T cell receptor beta chain appears in the sequencing data of a study of T cells after posttransplantation cyclophosphamide. Trimming removed 0 bases at V and 6 bases at J, with 8 bases between. The CDR3 sequence is 13 residues long. Germline V lookup: CDR1 SGDLS, CDR2 YYNGEE. Clones were sequenced by immunoSEQ multiplex PCR, and TCRdb holds only the in-frame ones, with some missing. There are 30,000 to 40,000 clones in the sample, none observed a single time. This clone showed up many times. The clonotype comes from a middle-aged man in good health, CMV-negative, and a related stem cell transplant donor. The gene calls are TRBV9 and TRBJ2-3; unclear D gene. The specimen sequenced was PBMCs. In DNA, the CDR3 is TGTGCCAGCAGCGTAGATCATCAGGATACGCAGTATTTT. Its protein is CASSVDHQDTQYF.